This entry lists 15 T cell receptor beta chains sequenced from one sample in a study of T cell responses to AZD1222 COVID-19 vaccine. Profiling relied on immunoSEQ multiplex PCR, and the TCRdb table lists in-frame clones only, not all of them. The profile shows roughly 81,000 clones, around 86% of them singletons. This specimen consisted of peripheral blood, obtained on day 0 of AZD1222 vaccination. The receptors originated from an adult in good health.

Concerning this clone itself: One junction end does not reproduce the germline sequence, and a read error may be involved. The chain employs TRBV18 and TRBJ1-2, with D maybe TRBD1 (6 bases). CDR1 KGHSH and CDR2 LQKENI come from the germline V gene. The CDR3 sequence is 11 residues long. The CDR3 sequence: CASSPGQFDLF. In nucleotides, the CDR3 is TGTGCCAGCTCACCGGGACAATTTGATCTCTTC.

The gene calls are TRBV6-5 and TRBJ2-1; D tentatively reads TRBD1 or TRBD2 (5 bases each). V was pared by 8 bases and J by 7 bases, with 21 bases between. This CDR3 spans 15 amino acids. The germline V gene encodes CDR1 MNHEY and CDR2 SVGAGI. The CDR3 DNA reads TGTGCCAGCGCCGGGGCGGGCGCCCAGGCGAATGAGCAGTTCTTC. Its protein product is CASAGAGAQANEQFF.

The chain's CDR3 is CASGLAAYNEQFF. CDR3 bases: TGTGCCAGCGGACTAGCGGCCTACAATGAGCAGTTCTTC. The chain links TRBV6-5 to TRBJ2-1; 10 bases are a match to TRBD2. V shed 8 bases and J 2 bases; nucleotides not matched to a gene: 0. The germline gives CDR1 MNHEY, CDR2 SVGAGI. CDR3 length: 13 residues.

This clone was counted a few times. The gene calls are TRBV18 and TRBJ1-2; D is undetermined. The CDR3 has 16 residues. V dropped 6 bases and J dropped 0 bases, with 17 bases sitting between them. Germline CDR1 KGHSH, CDR2 LQKENI. CDR3 in DNA: TGTGCCAGCTCCCGAGGGATGGGCGGAGCTAACTATGGCTACACCTTC. This codes for CASSRGMGGANYGYTF.

The chain uses TRBV28 and TRBJ2-7; a possible D gene is TRBD1 (6 bases). V dropped 7 bases and J dropped 2 bases, with 12 bases sitting between them. In germline, CDR1 is MDHEN, CDR2 SYDVKM. The CDR3 has 13 amino acids. CDR3 sequence (DNA): TGTGCCAGCACCGCCGGGACAACCTACGAGCAGTACTTC. It is translated as CASTAGTTYEQYF.

The J gene is TRBJ2-1, the V gene TRBV5-1; the match to TRBD1 covers 10 bases. V trimming: 4 bases; J trimming: 7 bases; junction bases outside the gene matches: 8. The CDR3 is 15 residues long. Germline V gene lookup returns CDR1 SGHRS and CDR2 YFSETQ. CDR3 protein: CASSLGTGEMNEQFF. The CDR3 nucleotides are TGCGCCAGCAGCCTCGGGACAGGGGAGATGAATGAGCAGTTCTTC.

This chain uses TRBV6-5 with TRBJ2-1; no reliable D call. CDR1 is MNHEY and CDR2 is SVGAGI in the germline V gene. Trimming took off 4 bases at V and 4 bases at J, with 11 bases between the two ends. The CDR3 has 14 amino acids. The CDR3 protein is CASSLDHGYNEQFF. In DNA form, the CDR3 reads TGTGCCAGCAGTTTGGATCATGGGTACAATGAGCAGTTCTTC.

This clone was seen a single time. The rearrangement uses TRBV29-1 and TRBJ2-1; TRBD2 matches 7 bases. Germline-derived CDR1 and CDR2 are SQVTM and ANQGSEA. The CDR3 covers 14 residues. V dropped 7 bases and J dropped 7; count of bases not matched to a gene: 13. CDR3 bases: TGCAGCGCCTTTTGGGCTAGCGGTCCTAATGAGCAGTTCTTC. It translates to CSAFWASGPNEQFF.

This clone was found a few times. The rearrangement links TRBV7-9 to TRBJ2-2, with D unclear. The V end was cut by 5 bases, the J end by 3 bases, with 10 bases between. Germline assignment: CDR1 SEHNR and CDR2 FQNEAQ (reference sequence). This CDR3 spans 14 amino acids. This chain's CDR3 is CASSPQVDTGELFF. The CDR3 DNA follows: TGTGCCAGCAGCCCGCAAGTGGACACCGGGGAGCTGTTTTTT.

The rearrangement joins TRBV6-5 to TRBJ1-6; D ambiguous. In germline, CDR1 is MNHEY, CDR2 SVGAGI. This CDR3 has 13 amino acids. Trimming removed 4 bases from V and 14 bases from J, with 15 bases in between. The CDR3 here is CASSLSLLGSLHF. In nucleotides, the CDR3 is TGTGCCAGCAGTTTATCCCTTTTGGGATCCCTCCACTTT.

The CDR3 spells CASSGGSYNEQFF. In DNA, the CDR3 is TGTGCCAGCAGCGGCGGCTCCTACAATGAGCAGTTCTTC. The chain employs TRBV27 and TRBJ2-1; D not resolved. Germline V gives CDR1 MNHEY, CDR2 SMNVEV (reference sequence). Trimming stripped 6 bases from V and 0 bases from J, with 6 bases between. This CDR3 has 13 amino acids.

The rearrangement joins TRBV7-8 to TRBJ2-5, with TRBD1 matching 7 bases. The ends lost 7 bases at V and 4 bases at J; junction bases unmatched: 12. This CDR3 has 15 residues. From germline, CDR1 is SGHVS and CDR2 FQNEAQ. DNA for the CDR3: TGTGCCAGCACCCTCTTAGGGGGCGCAGGAGAGACCCAGTACTTC. Its protein is CASTLLGGAGETQYF.

This clone appeared a single time. V usage is TRBV6-5 and J usage is TRBJ1-2; 7 bases match TRBD1. Per the germline V gene, CDR1 is MNHEY and CDR2 is SVGAGI. The trim removed 8 bases at V and 2 bases at J, leaving 5 bases unmatched. The CDR3 is made up of 13 amino acids. The CDR3 DNA follows: TGTGCCAGCGGAGACAGGGTCAACTATGGCTACACCTTC. Translated: CASGDRVNYGYTF.

This sequence joins TRBV19 and TRBJ1-4; D not certain. With 6 bases removed from V and 7 bases from J, the gap between germline ends came to 12 bases. The germline V gene has CDR1 LNHDA and CDR2 SQIVND (reference sequence). The CDR3 has 13 residues. CDR3 nucleotide sequence: TGTGCCAGTAGGAGAGATTCGAGTGAAAAACTGTTTTTT. It yields the protein CASRRDSSEKLFF.

This clone was seen once. The chain employs TRBV19 and TRBJ1-2; no clear D gene. Per germline, CDR1 LNHDA and CDR2 SQIVND (reference sequence). The V and J ends lost 7 bases and 3 bases respectively, with 15 bases between them. This CDR3 comprises 14 residues. CDR3 DNA: TGTGCCAGTACCCCCGGACGAACCTACTATGGCTACACCTTC. It encodes CASTPGRTYYGYTF.